The present entry profiles one T cell receptor beta chain with its context. The antigen is unknown. These data come from a study of early T cells in non-severe SARS-CoV-2 infection. Whole-study findings and limits: Clonotype matching in VDJdb favored anti-spike CD8 responses and did not capture private and CD4 specificities.

The protocol attached unique molecular identifiers to individual cDNA molecules. Each CDR3 protein gets one entry after TCRdb re-called the 5' RACE reads with MiXCR. The sample records 90,000 to 120,000 distinct CDR3 sequences, around 10% being singletons. The CDR3 spans 16 residues. The V end was cut by 4 bases, the J end by 0 bases, with 16 bases between. The germline V gene encodes CDR1 ENHRY and CDR2 SYGVKD. The TCR was taken from an adult who was a healthcare worker with PCR-confirmed SARS-CoV-2 infection or an uninfected control (not recorded which). Sequencing input: whole blood. This chain links TRBV10-3 with TRBJ2-7; possibly TRBD2 for D (7 bases). The CDR3 here is CAISGGGGSSSYEQYF. CDR3 DNA: TGTGCCATCAGTGGAGGGGGGGGCTCGAGCTCCTACGAGCAGTACTTC.